The 28 T cell receptor beta chains below were found in one sample sequenced in a study of neoadjuvant anti-PD-1 for oral cavity cancer. Generated by immunoSEQ multiplex PCR, the TCRdb table keeps only in-frame clones and is missing some. Of 72,000 or so clones listed, 65% to 85% are singletons. Sequenced here: PBMCs, sampled before nivolumab (anti-PD-1) treatment. Receptors originate from a person aged 40 to 85 with oral cavity squamous cell carcinoma.

The chain recombines TRBV30 with TRBJ2-3; D gene uncertain. CDR1 is GTSNPN, CDR2 SVGIG, per germline (reference sequence). This CDR3 is 13 amino acids long. The ends were cut back, 0 bases at V and 6 bases at J, with 10 bases in the middle. Here the CDR3 reads CAWSVRARDTQYF. The CDR3 DNA reads TGTGCCTGGAGTGTACGAGCACGGGATACGCAGTATTTT.

This chain connects TRBV7-3 to TRBJ2-5; 8 nucleotides line up with TRBD2. CDR1 is SGHTA and CDR2 is FQGTGA in the germline V gene. This CDR3 is built from 15 residues. Trimming cost V 2 bases and J 5 bases; bases outside gene matches: 7. The CDR3 bases are TGTGCCAGCAGCTTACGTGACGGGGGGGTGGAGACCCAGTACTTC. It encodes CASSLRDGGVETQYF.

J is TRBJ1-5 and V is TRBV30, with unresolved D. The V and J ends lost 4 bases and 1 base respectively, with 8 bases between them. This CDR3 region has 13 residues. CDR1 and CDR2 from the germline V gene are GTSNPN and SVGIG (reference sequence). In nucleotides, the CDR3 is TGTGCCTGGACCGTGGACAGCAATCAGCCCCAGCATTTT. It is translated as CAWTVDSNQPQHF.

The genes are TRBV6-6 and TRBJ1-2, with D perhaps TRBD1 (5 bases). This CDR3 spans 13 amino acids. CDR1 is MNHNY and CDR2 is SVGAGI in the germline V gene (reference sequence). V was trimmed by 3 bases and J by 8 bases, leaving 13 bases between them. CDR3 sequence (DNA): TGTGCCAGCAGTTATGGGACCCCGGGAGGCTACACCTTC. This codes for CASSYGTPGGYTF.

The table lists this clone with a count of one. The chain recombines TRBV7-9 with TRBJ2-1, with a weak D call TRBD1 (5 bases). The V gene's germline CDR1 is SEHNR and CDR2 FQNEAQ (reference sequence). V shed 5 bases and J shed 0 bases, with 8 bases lying between them. The length of the CDR3 is 14 residues. The CDR3 loop reads CASSLTVSYNEQFF. CDR3 nucleotides: TGTGCCAGCAGCCTGACAGTCTCCTACAATGAGCAGTTCTTC.

The genes are TRBV5-6 and TRBJ2-7; D not certain. CDR1 SGHDT and CDR2 YYEEEE come from the germline V gene. Trimming pared 0 bases from V and 7 bases from J, leaving 5 bases between. The CDR3 covers 11 residues. CDR3 amino acids: CASSLVTEQYF. In DNA, the CDR3 is TGTGCCAGCAGCTTGGTCACAGAGCAGTACTTC. Based on the CDR3 plus reference TRBV5-6 and TRBJ2-7, the full variable domain is DAGVTQSPTHLIKTRGQQVTLRCSPKSGHDTVSWYQQALGQGPQFIFQYYEEEERQRGNFPDRFSGHQFPNYSSELNVNALLLGDSALYLCASSLVTEQYFGPGTRLTVT.

The chain combines TRBV30 with TRBJ1-6, with 8 bases lining up with TRBD1. Per the germline V gene, CDR1 is GTSNPN and CDR2 is SVGIG (reference sequence). The CDR3 runs 16 residues. V lost 0 bases to trimming and J lost 3 bases; unmatched junction nucleotides: 4. CDR3 DNA: TGTGCCTGGAGTGTACGGGGGACAGGCTATAATTCACCCCTCCACTTT. It encodes CAWSVRGTGYNSPLHF.

The gene calls are TRBV6-5 and TRBJ1-6, with D perhaps TRBD1 (6 bases). The V and J ends lost 7 bases and 8 bases respectively, with 18 bases between them. The CDR3 spans 15 residues. CDR1 and CDR2 (germline): MNHEY, SVGAGI. The CDR3 nucleotides read TGTGCCAGCACCCTCAAGGGCAGGGGAGATTCACCCCTCCACTTT. Translated, it gives CASTLKGRGDSPLHF.

This chain connects TRBV11-2 to TRBJ1-1; D ambiguous. The CDR3 has 13 amino acids. Trimming removed 1 base at V and 4 bases at J, with 7 bases between. CDR1 is SGHAT, CDR2 FQNNGV, per germline. CDR3 coding DNA: TGTGCCAGCAGCTTAGTTGATGGCACTGAAGCTTTCTTT. Translation gives CASSLVDGTEAFF.

V usage is TRBV10-2 and J usage is TRBJ1-3; 9 positions agree with TRBD1. The length of the CDR3 is 17 residues. J was trimmed by 2 bases and V by 0 bases; bases with no gene match: 5. Germline lookup yields CDR1 WSHSY and CDR2 SAAADI. In DNA form, the CDR3 reads TGCGCCAGCAGTGAGTCCGGGACAGGGCAGGCTGGAAACACCATATATTTT. Its translation is CASSESGTGQAGNTIYF.

This sequence joins TRBV6-1 and TRBJ1-2, with D perhaps TRBD1 (6 bases). The CDR3 runs 13 residues. Trimming removed 7 bases at V and 4 bases at J, with 13 bases between. The V gene's germline CDR1 is MNHNS and CDR2 SASEGT. Here the CDR3 reads CASKKGDVYGYTF. The CDR3 bases are TGTGCCAGCAAAAAGGGGGACGTCTATGGCTACACCTTC.

This clone has a handful of counts. The genes are TRBV4-1 and TRBJ2-3, with TRBD2 as a possible D gene (6 bases). Between the trimmed V and J ends, which lost 1 base and 0 bases, there was a span of 14 bases. Germline V gene data show CDR1 as MGHRA and CDR2 as YSYEKL. This CDR3 region has 17 residues. CDR3 nucleotide sequence: TGCGCCAGCAGCCAAGGAGGGCGGGGCCCTAGCACAGATACGCAGTATTTT. It translates to CASSQGGRGPSTDTQYF.

The chain carries TRBV29-1 and TRBJ2-1; D uncertain. Germline V CDR1 and CDR2: SQVTM, ANQGSEA. V shed 0 bases and J shed 2 bases, with 5 bases lying between them. The CDR3 is 13 amino acids. CDR3 region: CSVEDSAYNEQFF. The CDR3, as DNA: TGCAGCGTTGAAGATTCGGCCTACAATGAGCAGTTCTTC.

The J gene is TRBJ1-3, the V gene TRBV7-6; D call uncertain. V was shortened by 5 bases and J by 1 base, with 9 bases between the two germline ends. The CDR3 is 14 residues long. Germline V gene data show CDR1 as SGHVS and CDR2 as FNYEAQ. CDR3 sequence: CASSPQISGNTIYF. The CDR3 DNA sequence: TGTGCCAGCAGCCCCCAGATTTCTGGAAACACCATATATTTT.

V is TRBV7-8 and J is TRBJ2-7; D not certain. V was pared by 8 bases and J by 3 bases, with 14 bases between. Germline values: CDR1 SGHVS, CDR2 FQNEAQ. The CDR3 extends over 13 amino acids. CDR3 residues: CASGFGGNYEQYF. The CDR3, as DNA: TGTGCCAGCGGATTCGGCGGAAACTACGAGCAGTACTTC.

The rearrangement links TRBV25-1 to TRBJ1-2; maybe TRBD1 (5 bases). Trimming removed 8 bases from V and 6 bases from J, with 22 bases in between. Germline assignment: CDR1 MGHDK and CDR2 SYGVNS. This CDR3 comprises 15 residues. CDR3 DNA sequence: TGTGCCAGCCAAAGTAGGTGGGGGGTGATTGATGGCTACACCTTC. This codes for CASQSRWGVIDGYTF.

The rearrangement uses TRBV12-5 and TRBJ1-2; tentatively, D is TRBD1 (5 bases). Trimming left V 3 bases short and J 2 bases short, with 10 bases between. Germline lookup yields CDR1 LGHNT and CDR2 FRNRAP. This CDR3 comprises 14 residues. CDR3 in DNA: TGTGCTAGTGGTTTTAGGGACGGCAACTATGGCTACACCTTC. Translated, it gives CASGFRDGNYGYTF. The complete variable domain, with remaining parts taken from reference TRBV12-5 and TRBJ1-2, reads DARVTQTPRHKVTEMGQEVTMRCQPILGHNTVFWYRQTMMQGLELLAYFRNRAPLDDSGMPKDRFSAEMPDATLATLKIQPSEPRDSAVYFCASGFRDGNYGYTFGSGTRLTVV.

The J gene is TRBJ2-2, the V gene TRBV5-4, with D possibly being TRBD1 or TRBD2 (6 bases each). The CDR3 contains 16 residues. CDR1 is SGHNT, CDR2 YYREEE, per germline (reference sequence). V was clipped by 2 bases and J by 4 bases, with 15 bases between them. CDR3 residues: CASSFSAGRGTGELFF. CDR3 in DNA: TGTGCCAGCAGCTTCTCAGCGGGCAGGGGCACCGGGGAGCTGTTTTTT.

J is TRBJ2-7 and V is TRBV6-1; D is possibly TRBD1 or TRBD2 (5 bases each). Trimming pared 6 bases from V and 1 base from J, leaving 10 bases between. CDR1 and CDR2 from the germline V gene are MNHNS and SASEGT. The CDR3 spans 13 residues. The CDR3 spells CASRGTGSYEQYF. The CDR3 region has the DNA TGTGCCAGCAGGGGGACGGGTTCCTACGAGCAGTACTTC.

This chain connects TRBV5-6 to TRBJ1-1, with 7 bases matching TRBD1. Germline loops: CDR1 SGHDT, CDR2 YYEEEE. The junction had 8 bases not matched to a gene; V was cut back by 4 bases and J by 2 bases. This CDR3 is 15 amino acids long. CDR3 DNA sequence: TGTGCCAGCAGCAGTACCGGGACAGTAAACACTGAAGCTTTCTTT. This encodes CASSSTGTVNTEAFF. The variable domain in full, completed from reference TRBV5-6 and TRBJ1-1, reads DAGVTQSPTHLIKTRGQQVTLRCSPKSGHDTVSWYQQALGQGPQFIFQYYEEEERQRGNFPDRFSGHQFPNYSSELNVNALLLGDSALYLCASSSTGTVNTEAFFGQGTRLTVV.

The rearrangement uses TRBV9 and TRBJ2-3; D remains unclear. The V end lost 0 bases, the J end lost 2 bases, and 7 bases lay between the germline ends. Germline V gene data show CDR1 as SGDLS and CDR2 as YYNGEE. The CDR3 spans 14 residues. CDR3 nucleotide sequence: TGTGCCAGCAGCGTAGATAGCCTCACAGATACGCAGTATTTT. It yields the protein CASSVDSLTDTQYF.

The chain joins TRBV6-8 to TRBJ2-7; 10 bases map to TRBD1. Germline CDR1 is MNHGY and CDR2 is SAAAGT. Trimming cost V 4 bases and J 2 bases; bases outside gene matches: 5. The CDR3 sequence is 15 residues long. The chain's CDR3 is CASSLPGQGTYEQYF. CDR3 sequence (DNA): TGTGCCAGCAGTTTACCGGGACAGGGGACCTACGAGCAGTACTTC.

The V and J genes are TRBV10-1 and TRBJ1-2; D unresolved. V lost 3 bases to trimming and J lost 8 bases, with 10 bases between them. Germline CDR1 WNHNN, CDR2 SYGVQD (reference sequence). The length of the CDR3 is 12 residues. The CDR3 coding sequence is TGCGCCAGCAGTGATGGACCGGACGGCTACACCTTC. Translating it yields CASSDGPDGYTF.

The chain carries TRBV15 and TRBJ2-5, with D maybe TRBD2 (6 bases). Trimming cost V 5 bases and J 4 bases, with 14 bases left between them. This CDR3 is built from 14 residues. Germline assignment: CDR1 LNHNV and CDR2 YYDKDF (reference sequence). For the CDR3, the DNA is TGTGCCACCAGCCGAGGGGAGGAGGTAGAGACCCAGTACTTC. Its protein is CATSRGEEVETQYF.

The chain is built from TRBV7-3 and TRBJ1-1, with D unresolved. Germline values: CDR1 SGHTA, CDR2 FQGTGA. V lost 2 bases and J lost 0, with 7 bases in between. The CDR3 covers 14 residues. The CDR3 DNA reads TGTGCCAGCAGCTTATCGGGAATGAACACTGAAGCTTTCTTT. As protein: CASSLSGMNTEAFF.

The chain carries TRBV7-6 and TRBJ2-7; 10 bases agree with TRBD2. This CDR3 spans 17 amino acids. The germline gives CDR1 SGHVS, CDR2 FNYEAQ. The V gene end was trimmed by 2 bases and the J gene end by 2 bases; junction bases not matched to a gene: 9. CDR3 sequence reads: CASSLTAGGPIAYEQYF. CDR3 sequence (DNA): TGTGCCAGCAGCTTAACAGCGGGAGGGCCGATAGCCTACGAGCAGTACTTC. The complete variable domain, with remaining parts taken from reference TRBV7-6 and TRBJ2-7, reads GAGVSQSPRYKVTKRGQDVALRCDPISGHVSLYWYRQALGQGPEFLTYFNYEAQQDKSGLPNDRFSAERPEGSISTLTIQRTEQRDSAMYRCASSLTAGGPIAYEQYFGPGTRLTVT.

The J gene is TRBJ2-5, the V gene TRBV5-4, with D perhaps TRBD2 (5 bases). V was cut by 0 bases and J by 2 bases, with 11 bases left in between. CDR1 is SGHNT and CDR2 is YYREEE in the germline V gene (reference sequence). CDR3 length equals 15 residues. The CDR3 DNA is TGTGCCAGCAGCTTGGCGGGATGGTATCAAGAGACCCAGTACTTC. Its protein is CASSLAGWYQETQYF.

The chain carries TRBV27 and TRBJ1-1, with TRBD1 as a possible D gene (6 bases). This CDR3 comprises 14 residues. The germline gives CDR1 MNHEY, CDR2 SMNVEV (reference sequence). Trimming left V 4 bases short and J 4 bases short, with 13 bases between. The CDR3 sequence is CASSSPVRGTEAFF. The CDR3, as DNA: TGTGCCAGCAGTTCCCCCGTCAGGGGCACTGAAGCTTTCTTT.